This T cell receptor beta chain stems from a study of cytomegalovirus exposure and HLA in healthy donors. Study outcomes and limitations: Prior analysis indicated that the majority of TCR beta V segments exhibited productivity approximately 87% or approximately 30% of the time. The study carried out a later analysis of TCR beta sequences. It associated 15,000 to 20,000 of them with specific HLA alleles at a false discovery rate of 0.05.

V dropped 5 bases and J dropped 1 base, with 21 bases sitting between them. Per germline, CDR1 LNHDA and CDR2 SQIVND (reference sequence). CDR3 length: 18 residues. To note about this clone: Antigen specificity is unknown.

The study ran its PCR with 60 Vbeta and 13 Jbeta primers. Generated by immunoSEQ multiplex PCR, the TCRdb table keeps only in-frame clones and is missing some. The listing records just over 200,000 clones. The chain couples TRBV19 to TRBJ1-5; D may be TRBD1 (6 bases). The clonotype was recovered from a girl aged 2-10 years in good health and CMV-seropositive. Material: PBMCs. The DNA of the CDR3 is TGTGCCAGTAGTTATCCTCGTGTAGGGACATGGAGCAATCAGCCCCAGCATTTT. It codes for CASSYPRVGTWSNQPQHF.